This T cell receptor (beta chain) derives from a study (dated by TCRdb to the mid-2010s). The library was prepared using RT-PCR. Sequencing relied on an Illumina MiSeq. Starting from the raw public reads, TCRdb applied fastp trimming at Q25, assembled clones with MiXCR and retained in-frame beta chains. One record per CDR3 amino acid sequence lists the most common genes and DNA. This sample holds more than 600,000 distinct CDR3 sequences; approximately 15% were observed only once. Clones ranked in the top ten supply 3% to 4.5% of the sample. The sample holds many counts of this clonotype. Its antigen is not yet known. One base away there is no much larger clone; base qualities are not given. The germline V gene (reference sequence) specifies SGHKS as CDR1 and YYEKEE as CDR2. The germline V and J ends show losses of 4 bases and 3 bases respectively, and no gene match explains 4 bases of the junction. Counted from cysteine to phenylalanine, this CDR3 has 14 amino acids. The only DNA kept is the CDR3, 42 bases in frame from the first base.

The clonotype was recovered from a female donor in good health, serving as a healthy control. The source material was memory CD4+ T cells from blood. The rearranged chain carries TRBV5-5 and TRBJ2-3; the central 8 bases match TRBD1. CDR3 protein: CASSPDRGTDTQYF. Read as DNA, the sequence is TGTGCCAGCAGCCCCGACAGGGGAACAGATACGCAGTATTTT.